This T cell receptor beta chain stems from a study of cytomegalovirus exposure and HLA in healthy donors. Findings of the study overall: Excluded: some indistinguishable V segments such as TRBV6-2 and TRBV6-3.

CDR1 and CDR2 from the germline V gene are SNHLY and FYNNEI. The CDR3 is 15 amino acids. The PCR had 60 Vbeta and 13 Jbeta primers. Profiling relied on immunoSEQ multiplex PCR, and the TCRdb table lists in-frame clones only, not all of them. Here the sample spans more than 95,000 clones, 74% being singletons. In regard to this clone: Its antigen is not identified. An end of the junction differs from the germline gene, which may be a read error.

It was healthy bone marrow donors who served as donors. The genes are TRBV2 and TRBJ1-6; D unresolved. The sample comprised PBMCs. The TCR originated in a woman between 50 and 59 years old in good health and CMV-seropositive. The chain's CDR3 is CVSSEEESYNSPLHF. The CDR3 nucleotides are TGTGTCAGCAGTGAAGAGGAGTCCTATAATTCACCCCTCCACTTT.